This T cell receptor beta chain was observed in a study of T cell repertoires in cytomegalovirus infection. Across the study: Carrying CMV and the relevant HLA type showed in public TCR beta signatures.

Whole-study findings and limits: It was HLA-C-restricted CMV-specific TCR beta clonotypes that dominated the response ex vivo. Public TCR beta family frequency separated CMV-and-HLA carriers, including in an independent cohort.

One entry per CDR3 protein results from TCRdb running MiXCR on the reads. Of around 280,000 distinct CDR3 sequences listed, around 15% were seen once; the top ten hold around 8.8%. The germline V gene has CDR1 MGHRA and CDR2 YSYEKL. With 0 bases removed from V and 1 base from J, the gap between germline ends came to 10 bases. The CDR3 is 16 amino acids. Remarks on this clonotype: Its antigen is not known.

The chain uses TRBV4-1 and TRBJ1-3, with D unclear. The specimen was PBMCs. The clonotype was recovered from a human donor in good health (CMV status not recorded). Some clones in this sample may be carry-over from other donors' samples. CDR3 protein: CASSQDELGSGNTIYF. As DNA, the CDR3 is TGCGCCAGCAGCCAAGATGAGCTAGGGTCTGGAAACACCATATATTTT.